This T cell receptor beta chain stems from a study of blood T cell repertoires in COVID-19. As for the study in general: The United States, Italy and Spain were the sources of the acute and convalescent COVID-19 samples.

Per the study methods: Estimation of nucleated cell counts was performed using reference gene primer amplification. Profiled with immunoSEQ multiplex PCR; TCRdb holds only in-frame clones, not every one. The V and J calls and clone size are taken from that table; D and trimming were inferred from the DNA. The sample has around 280,000 clones, roughly 89% seen once. Clinical histories supplied by participants themselves formed the basis of cohort assignment. Two negative PCRs, clearance, or symptom resolution were required of recovered Cohort 3 donors. The CDR3 covers 18 residues. Germline V gene lookup returns CDR1 LGHNA and CDR2 YNFKEQ. Trimming removed 4 bases from V and 1 base from J, with 22 bases in between.

The chain joins TRBV4-2 to TRBJ1-2; a possible D gene is TRBD1 (5 bases). The sequence derives from a woman in her 40s who had recovered from COVID-19. The sequenced material came from PBMCs or T cells enriched from blood (not recorded which). In DNA, the CDR3 is TGTGCCAGCAGCCGCCCACTCTTAGCAGGGAAAGATAACTATGGCTACACCTTC. It is translated as CASSRPLLAGKDNYGYTF.